The sequence of this TCR beta chain was determined in a study of T-cell memory formation after mild COVID-19. At the level of the study: Largely donor-specific sequence clusters came from two donors.

cDNA libraries for TCR alpha and TCR beta, carrying sample barcodes and UMIs, came from 5'RACE with constant-segment primers. TCRdb processed the 5' RACE reads anew with MiXCR; each CDR3 protein has one entry. The repertoire has some 100,000 distinct CDR3 sequences, 11% of them found once; the top ten carry about 40%. Findings and limits, study-wide: The study found balanced CD4/CD8 in clones contracting day 15 to 85 and a CD4+ lean in later expanders. Several responding clones turned up in pre-infection memory, indicating that cross-reactive memory may have taken part.

Deletions cut 4 bases from V and 4 bases from J, with 8 bases between. The CDR3 length is 12 residues. CDR1 is SQVTM and CDR2 is ANQGSEA in the germline V gene. Concerning this clonotype: Its antigen remains unknown.

Sequenced material: PBMCs or a T cell subset sorted from them (not recorded which). The rearrangement joins TRBV29-1 to TRBJ1-3; D ambiguous. This clonotype was sampled from a man between 18 and 29 years old who had mild COVID-19 (a few samples of this study predate the infection). Cell type and time point are not known. The CDR3 nucleotides read TGCAGCGTTGCCCCGTCCGGAAACACCATATATTTT. Translated: CSVAPSGNTIYF.